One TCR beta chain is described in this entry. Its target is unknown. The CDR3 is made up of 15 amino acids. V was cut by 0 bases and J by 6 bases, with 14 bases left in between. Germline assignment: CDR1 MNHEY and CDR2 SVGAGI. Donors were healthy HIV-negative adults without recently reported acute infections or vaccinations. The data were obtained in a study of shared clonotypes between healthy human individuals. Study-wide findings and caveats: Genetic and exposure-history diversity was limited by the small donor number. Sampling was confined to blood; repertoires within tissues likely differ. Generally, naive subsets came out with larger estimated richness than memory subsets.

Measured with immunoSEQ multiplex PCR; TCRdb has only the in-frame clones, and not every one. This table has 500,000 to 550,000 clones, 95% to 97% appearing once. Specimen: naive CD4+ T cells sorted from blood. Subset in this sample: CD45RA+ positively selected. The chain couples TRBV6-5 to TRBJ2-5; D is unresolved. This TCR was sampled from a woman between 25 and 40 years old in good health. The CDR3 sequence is CASSYSRGILKTQYF. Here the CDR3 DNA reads TGTGCCAGCAGTTACTCTCGCGGAATTTTAAAGACCCAGTACTTC.